This section outlines one T cell receptor (beta chain) sequence together with its context. This clonotype was observed a handful of times. The specificity of this receptor is unknown. There are no base qualities to consult, and no much larger clone falls within one base. The sample belongs to a study of T cell repertoires in aging, cancer and after chemotherapy (dated by TCRdb to between 2018 and 2021). With regard to the full study: Six donor age groups were covered, ranging from 30 or younger up to 70 or older, and each group contained at least three individuals. Paired pre- and post-chemotherapy samples in the solid tumor group came from brain tumor (glioblastoma) patients receiving temozolomide-based therapy. The complete dataset included 8 million to 9.5 million TCR reads. To look at immunoaging and at how T cells reconstitute after chemotherapy, the study profiled TCR beta repertoires in peripheral blood from both healthy donors and cancer patients. A cohort of some 210 cancer patients (about 93 with hematological and 124 with solid cancers) was assembled, and roughly 98 healthy donors were included as a reference group.

What the authors observed across the whole study: Untreated patients with hematological or solid cancers showed significantly lower blood TCR diversity and higher clonality than age-matched healthy donors. In healthy donors, the decline in TCR diversity with age was mainly explained by loss of richness, whereas in cancer patients loss of evenness was also found to contribute. In both cancer cohorts, the median generation probability rose over the chemotherapy interval, which suggests that the repertoire was reconstituted through rebound thymic output. According to the authors, the repertoire data do not allow conclusions to be drawn about immunological memory after chemotherapy.

Multiplex touch-down PCR with a mixed TRB-A/B primer pool was used to amplify rearranged TRB sequences covering the V, D and J segments. Two consecutive PCR reactions with Phusion HS II polymerase added Illumina adapters and sample indices to the amplicons. Amplicons were gel-purified with the NucleoSpin Gel and PCR Clean-up kit, then checked with Qubit and an Agilent 2100 Bioanalyzer. The libraries were sequenced on an Illumina MiSeq with 600-cycle, single-indexed, paired-end runs. The published analysis was carried out like this. MiXCR versions 2.12 and 3.0.5 were used to process TRB sequences. Each unique CDR3 nucleotide sequence was counted as one clone, and only productive sequences with at least two reads were retained. The repertoire metrics were Shannon diversity, evenness, clonality (defined as one minus evenness), and alpha-parameterized diversity profiles covering alpha 0 to 5. The IGoR algorithm was used to compute generation probabilities of clones in paired pre- and post-chemotherapy samples. In TCRdb, the public reads were trimmed at Q25 with fastp and aligned with MiXCR, with productive beta chains retained. Each record represents a unique CDR3 protein, reported with the most common genes and DNA among its rows. For this entry, the V and J calls and clone size follow TCRdb and not the study's own pipeline. This sample lists approximately 3,000 distinct CDR3 sequences; more than 20% were detected once. The ten largest clones represent approximately 3% of the sample.

Trimming takes 6 bases from V and 7 bases from J, and the germline ends sit 12 bases apart. From cysteine to phenylalanine, the CDR3 is 12 amino acids long. The sequence is cut down to CDR3 DNA, 36 bases in frame from base 1. TCR beta rearrangements were amplified from genomic DNA isolated from peripheral blood, not from sorted cells or RNA. The origin of this receptor is a human donor with a solid tumor. Sequencing was performed on blood. The chain was built from TRBV12-3 or TRBV12-4 and TRBJ2-5; the D gene remains uncertain. The CDR3 corresponds to CASSPPSGTQYF. The sequenced DNA: TGTGCCAGCAGCCCCCCCTCCGGGACCCAGTACTTC.